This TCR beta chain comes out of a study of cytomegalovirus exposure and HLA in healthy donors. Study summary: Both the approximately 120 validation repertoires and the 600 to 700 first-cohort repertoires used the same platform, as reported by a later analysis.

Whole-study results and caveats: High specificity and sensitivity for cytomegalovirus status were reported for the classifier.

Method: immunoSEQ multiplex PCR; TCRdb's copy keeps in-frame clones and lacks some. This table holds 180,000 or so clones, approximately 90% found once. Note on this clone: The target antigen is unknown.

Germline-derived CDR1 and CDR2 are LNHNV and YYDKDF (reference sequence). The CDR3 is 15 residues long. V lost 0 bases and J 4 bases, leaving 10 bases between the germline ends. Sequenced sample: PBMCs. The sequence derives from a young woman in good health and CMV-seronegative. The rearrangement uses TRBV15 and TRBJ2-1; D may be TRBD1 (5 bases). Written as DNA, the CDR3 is TGTGCCACCAGCAGAGATGGGGCCAGTTACAATGAGCAGTTCTTC. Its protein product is CATSRDGASYNEQFF.